The 25 T cell receptor beta chains listed next were all sequenced from one sample in a study of tumor-infiltrating lymphocytes in primary liver carcinoma. With roughly 500 ng total RNA as template and a constant-region primer, TCR beta cDNA was made. Construction of TCR beta libraries relied on three successive nested multiplex PCR rounds employing slightly modified ARM-PCR. The first two PCR rounds used TRBV1-TRBV30 primers with a Cbeta primer, 9 to 10 cycles each. TCRdb called the multiplex PCR reads again in MiXCR, with one record for every CDR3 protein. Of about 320,000 distinct CDR3 sequences listed, more than 55% are singletons. Unsorted whole blood served as the source of blood RNA, and germline DNA was extracted as well. Sequenced sample: peripheral blood. The receptors stem from a man in his forties or fifties with primary liver carcinoma and hepatitis B virus infection.

For this clonotype: The CDR3 end shows no conserved phenylalanine or tryptophan, and so a read error is likely. In nucleotides, the CDR3 is TGCGCCGGCAGTTTACATCACAGGACGAACACCGGGGAGCTGTTTCTT. Amino acids: CAGSLHHRTNTGELFL. The gene calls are TRBV5-1 and TRBJ2-2; weak D call: TRBD1 (5 bases). CDR1 and CDR2 from the germline V gene are SGHRS and YFSETQ. CDR3 length: 16 residues.

This clonotype was seen many times. CDR3 in DNA: TGTGCCAGCAGTCCCACTGCCTACGAGCAGTACTTC. This translates into CASSPTAYEQYF. The chain has TRBV11-2 and TRBJ2-7, with D unclear. The V end was cut by 6 bases, the J end by 2 bases, with 8 bases between. The CDR3 covers 12 residues. Per the germline V gene, CDR1 is SGHAT and CDR2 is FQNNGV.

Concerning this clonotype itself: Since a much larger clone is just one base distant, this may be a read error. Since no conserved phenylalanine or tryptophan closes the CDR3, a read error is the likely cause. CDR3 sequence reads: CASSYPSYEQYI. As DNA, the CDR3 is TGTGCCAGCAGTTACCCGTCCTACGAGCAGTACATC. The chain joins TRBV6-2 or TRBV6-3 to TRBJ2-7; D call uncertain. Germline lookup yields CDR1 MNHEY and CDR2 SVGEGT. V lost 2 bases and J lost 1, with 3 bases in between. The CDR3 sequence is 12 residues long.

On this clonotype: A read error is possible here, since a much larger clone lies one base away. The chain links TRBV5-6 to TRBJ2-6; 9 positions agree with TRBD1. CDR3 length: 18 amino acids. J gave up 0 bases and V 4 bases, and 8 bases lay outside the gene matches. In germline, CDR1 is SGHDT, CDR2 YYEEEE. In DNA form, the CDR3 reads TGTGCCAGCAGCCTCCGGGACAGGGCTCTCTCTGGGGCCAACGTCCTGACTTTC. It is translated as CASSLRDRALSGANVLTF.

Regarding this clonotype: Just one base apart from a much larger clone, this may be a read error. The chain carries TRBV6-2 or TRBV6-3 and TRBJ2-2, with unresolved D. The germline gives CDR1 MNHEY, CDR2 SVGEGT. V lost 2 bases and J 0 bases, leaving 10 bases between the germline ends. The CDR3 covers 16 residues. The CDR3 DNA reads TGTGCCAGCAGTTACCGAGAGCAATCGAACACCGGGGAGCTGTTTTTT. Translating gives CASSYREQSNTGELFF.

On this clonotype: This could be a read error, since a much larger clone is one nucleotide away. This CDR3 fails to terminate in the conserved phenylalanine or tryptophan, so it likely reflects a read error. The genes are TRBV12-5 and TRBJ2-1, with a possible D match to TRBD2 (5 bases). The length of the CDR3 is 16 residues. In germline, CDR1 is LGHNT, CDR2 FRNRAP. V dropped 0 bases and J dropped 6 bases, with 15 bases sitting between them. CDR3 residues: CASGLVVSSRSNEQFS. For the CDR3, the DNA is TGTGCTAGTGGTTTGGTTGTCTCTAGCCGGAGCAATGAGCAGTTCTCC.

The V and J genes are TRBV28 and TRBJ1-2; D not certain. Germline CDR1 reads MDHEN; CDR2 reads SYDVKM. The CDR3 runs 11 residues. V was shortened by 3 bases and J by 7 bases, with 6 bases between the two germline ends. CDR3 DNA: TGTGCCAGCAGTTTCAGTTTTGGCTACACCTTC. Translating it yields CASSFSFGYTF.

Comments on this clonotype: A much larger clone lies a single base off, so this may be a read error. The CDR3 is CARSQDPGTGELFF. CDR3 bases: TGTGCCAGGAGCCAAGATCCCGGCACCGGGGAGCTGTTTTTT. J is TRBJ2-2 and V is TRBV4-2; D gene unclear. Per the germline V gene, CDR1 is LGHNA and CDR2 is YNFKEQ. The CDR3 length is 14 residues.

V is TRBV6-1 and J is TRBJ2-3; the D is unclear. The CDR3 runs to 14 residues. Germline assignment: CDR1 MNHNS and CDR2 SASEGT. Trimming stripped 3 bases from V and 1 base from J, with 8 bases between. For the CDR3, the DNA is TGTGCCAGCAGTGATCTCCGGGGCACAGATACGCAGTATTTT. It codes for CASSDLRGTDTQYF.

In the case of this clonotype: Mismatch with germline at one junction end may stem from a read error. This chain joins TRBV6-1 and TRBJ2-5; D possibly corresponds to TRBD1 (6 bases). This CDR3 has 14 amino acids. Germline V gives CDR1 MNHNS, CDR2 SASEGT. The chain's CDR3 is CASNYSGRGETHYF. The CDR3 region has the DNA TGTGCCAGCAATTACTCAGGCAGGGGCGAGACCCATTACTTC.

This clonotype appeared a few times. The rearrangement joins TRBV12-5 to TRBJ2-1; TRBD2 matches 12 bases. This CDR3 region has 17 residues. Germline V gene lookup returns CDR1 LGHNT and CDR2 FRNRAP. Trimming cost V 5 bases and J 7 bases; bases outside gene matches: 12. The CDR3 here is CASGRNQLAGGSNEQFF. CDR3 nucleotide sequence: TGTGCTAGTGGTCGAAATCAACTAGCGGGAGGTTCTAATGAGCAGTTCTTC.

This chain links TRBV5-1 with TRBJ1-5; 9 nucleotides line up with TRBD1. Near its end, the DNA agrees better with TRBJ2-3, so the J call may be wrong. The CDR3 covers 14 residues. Per the germline V gene, CDR1 is SGHRS and CDR2 is YFSETQ. This chain's CDR3 is CASSSTGGGQPQYF. The DNA of the CDR3 is TGCGCCAGCAGTTCCACAGGGGGCGGTCAGCCCCAGTATTTT.

The chain couples TRBV6-2 or TRBV6-3 to TRBJ2-7; 7 positions match TRBD1. The CDR3 runs 15 residues. Germline CDR1 and CDR2: MNHEY and SVGEGT. V shed 6 bases, J shed 3 bases, and the junction held 11 bases outside the gene matches. CDR3 bases: TGTGCCAGCAGAACCCCCGGGACAGCCCACTACGAGCAGTACTTC. It is translated as CASRTPGTAHYEQYF.

Many counts were recorded for this clonotype. The rearrangement links TRBV4-2 to TRBJ2-4, with a weak D call TRBD1 (5 bases). The CDR3 sequence is 16 residues long. V dropped 1 base and J dropped 0 bases, with 10 bases sitting between them. Germline V lookup: CDR1 LGHNA, CDR2 YNFKEQ. CDR3 residues: CASSQATALAKNIQYF. The CDR3 bases are TGTGCCAGCAGCCAAGCGACAGCACTAGCCAAAAACATTCAGTACTTC.

The rearrangement uses TRBV29-1 and TRBJ2-5; no definite D call. The V gene's germline CDR1 is SQVTM and CDR2 ANQGSEA. Trimming pared 8 bases from V and 0 bases from J, leaving 13 bases between. The CDR3 is made up of 13 amino acids. DNA of the CDR3: TGCAGCTCATCAGCGAAGGACCAAGAGACCCAGTACTTC. This codes for CSSSAKDQETQYF.

This clonotype has more than one count but fewer than ten. The chain combines TRBV10-2 with TRBJ2-7; no clear D gene. The V gene's germline CDR1 is WSHSY and CDR2 SAAADI. V was trimmed by 8 bases and J by 0 bases, leaving 14 bases between them. The CDR3 spans 14 residues. The CDR3 loop reads CASAAVADSYEQYF. CDR3 sequence (DNA): TGCGCCAGCGCGGCCGTGGCGGACTCCTACGAGCAGTACTTC.

For this clonotype: Germline and junction disagree at one end, which may indicate a read error. This rearrangement joins TRBV11-2 to TRBJ1-1; TRBD1 is a possible D gene (5 bases). This CDR3 region has 17 residues. CDR1 and CDR2 from the germline V gene are SGHAT and FQNNGV. CDR3 protein: CASSPLGTEFMNIEVFF. The CDR3 DNA reads TGTGCCAGCAGCCCCCTAGGGACGGAGTTCATGAACATTGAAGTTTTCTTT.

This clonotype came up a few times. The rearrangement uses TRBV14 and TRBJ1-3, with a weak D call TRBD1 (5 bases). This CDR3 has 16 amino acids. V lost 4 bases to trimming and J lost 4 bases, with 17 bases between them. CDR1 is SGHDN and CDR2 is FVKESK in the germline V gene. The CDR3 DNA follows: TGTGCCAGCAGCCGGAGGACACGTAGTAAAGGAAACACCATATATTTT. Its protein is CASSRRTRSKGNTIYF.

A note on this clonotype: This may be a read error, as it is one base from a much larger clone. This sequence joins TRBV4-2 and TRBJ1-2; 8 bases match TRBD1. CDR3 length: 14 residues. CDR1 and CDR2 (germline): LGHNA, YNFKEQ. The CDR3 sequence: CVSSQGQGEYGYTF. DNA of the CDR3: TGTGTCAGCAGCCAAGGACAGGGCGAATATGGCTACACCTTC.

The gene calls are TRBV6-6 and TRBJ2-1; TRBD1 matches at 9 bases. Trimming removed 10 bases from V and 6 bases from J; junction bases left unmatched: 10. Per the germline V gene, CDR1 is MNHNY and CDR2 is SVGAGI (reference sequence). The CDR3 sequence is 14 residues long. This chain's CDR3 is CAISLDRGSNEQFF. The CDR3 bases are TGTGCCATCAGCTTGGACAGGGGTAGCAATGAGCAGTTCTTC.

This chain connects TRBV13 to TRBJ2-7; D is ambiguous. V was cut by 8 bases and J by 2 bases, with 22 bases left in between. The CDR3 covers 16 residues. The germline V gene encodes CDR1 PRHDT and CDR2 FYEKMQ (reference sequence). The CDR3 DNA reads TGTGCCAGCTCCCCCCAGAGGCCCGAAGGCACCTACGAGCAGTACTTC. It translates to CASSPQRPEGTYEQYF.

On this clonotype itself: A much larger clone sits a single nucleotide away, making a read error possible. The V call is TRBV4-1, the J call TRBJ1-5, with D maybe TRBD1 (5 bases). The CDR3 has 15 residues. Germline V gene sequence: CDR1 MGHRA, CDR2 YSYEKL. CDR3 sequence (DNA): TGCGCCGGCAGCCAAGTGTCAGGGAGCAATCAGCCCCAGCATTTT. Translation gives CAGSQVSGSNQPQHF.

The chain joins TRBV28 to TRBJ1-5; the D gene is possibly TRBD1 (5 bases). V dropped 2 bases and J dropped 6 bases, with 11 bases sitting between them. In germline, CDR1 is MDHEN, CDR2 SYDVKM. This CDR3 contains 14 residues. The CDR3 DNA sequence: TGTGCCAGCAGTTTAGCCGGGCAGGGTCAGCCCCAGCATTTT. This sequence encodes CASSLAGQGQPQHF. Drawing the rest from reference TRBV28 and TRBJ1-5, the complete variable domain is DVKVTQSSRYLVKRTGEKVFLECVQDMDHENMFWYRQDPGLGLRLIYFSYDVKMKEKGDIPEGYSVSREKKERFSLILESASTNQTSMYLCASSLAGQGQPQHFGDGTRLSIL.

Remarks on this clonotype: This is likely a read error, given that the CDR3 carries no conserved phenylalanine or tryptophan at its end. This chain links TRBV5-6 with TRBJ2-7; D is uncertain. Germline CDR1 and CDR2: SGHDT and YYEEEE. The germline V and J ends were trimmed by 2 bases and 5 bases, with 11 bases remaining between them. The CDR3 sequence is 13 residues long. The CDR3 DNA reads TGTGCCAGCAGCTTACCAAGGGTGGACGAGCAGTACCTC. Protein: CASSLPRVDEQYL.

This clonotype was recorded a few times. This chain connects TRBV24-1 to TRBJ2-2; D not resolved. V lost 10 bases to trimming and J lost 4 bases, with 9 bases between them. CDR1 and CDR2 from the germline V gene are KGHDR and SFDVKD. This CDR3 has 12 residues. The chain's CDR3 is CATSPGTGELFF. The DNA for the CDR3 is TGTGCCACTTCACCGGGCACCGGGGAGCTGTTTTTT.